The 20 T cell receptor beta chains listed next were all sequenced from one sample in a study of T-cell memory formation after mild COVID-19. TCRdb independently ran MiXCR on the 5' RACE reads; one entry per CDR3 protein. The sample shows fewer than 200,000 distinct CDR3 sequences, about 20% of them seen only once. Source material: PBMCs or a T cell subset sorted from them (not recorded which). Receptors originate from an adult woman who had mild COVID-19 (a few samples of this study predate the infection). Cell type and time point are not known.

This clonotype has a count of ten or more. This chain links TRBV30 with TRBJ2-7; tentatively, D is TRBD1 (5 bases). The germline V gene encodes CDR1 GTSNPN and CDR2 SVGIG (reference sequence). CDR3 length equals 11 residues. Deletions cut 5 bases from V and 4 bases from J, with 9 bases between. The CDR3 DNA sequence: TGTGCCTGGTCACAGGCTTACGAGCAGTACTTC. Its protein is CAWSQAYEQYF.

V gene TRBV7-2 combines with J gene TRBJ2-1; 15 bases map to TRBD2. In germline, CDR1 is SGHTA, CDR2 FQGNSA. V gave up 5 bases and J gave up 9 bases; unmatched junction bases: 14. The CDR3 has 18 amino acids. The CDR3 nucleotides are TGTGCCAGCAGCAAAGGACTAGCGGGAGGGCCGTTAGGTATTGAGCAGTTCTTC. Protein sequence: CASSKGLAGGPLGIEQFF.

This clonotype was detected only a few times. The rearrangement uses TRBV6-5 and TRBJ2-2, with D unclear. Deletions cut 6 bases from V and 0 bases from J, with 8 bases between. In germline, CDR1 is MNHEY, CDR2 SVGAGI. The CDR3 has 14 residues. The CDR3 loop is CASRPDPNTGELFF. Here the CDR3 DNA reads TGTGCCAGCAGACCGGACCCGAACACCGGGGAGCTGTTTTTT.

The CDR3 nucleotides are TGCGCCAGCAGCTGGGACGATGGACAGAGACTTTACACTGAAGCTTTCTTT. Translating it yields CASSWDDGQRLYTEAFF. The chain employs TRBV5-1 and TRBJ1-1; D possibly corresponds to TRBD1 (6 bases). The CDR3 has 17 amino acids. Trimming left V 3 bases short and J 3 bases short, with 21 bases between. CDR1 SGHRS and CDR2 YFSETQ come from the germline V gene.

CDR3 in amino acids: CASSLMGNEQFF. The CDR3 DNA reads as TGTGCCAGCAGTTTAATGGGGAATGAGCAGTTCTTC. The chain links TRBV12-3 or TRBV12-4 to TRBJ2-1; no clear D gene. Trimming stripped 2 bases from V and 7 bases from J, with 6 bases between. There are 12 residues in the CDR3.

CDR3 DNA sequence: TGCGCCAGCAGCCGCCGCCGGGGGGAGACTGAAGCTTTCTTT. Residues: CASSRRRGETEAFF. This chain connects TRBV4-3 to TRBJ1-1; TRBD1 is a possible D gene (5 bases). The CDR3 is 14 amino acids. The germline gives CDR1 LGHNA, CDR2 YSLEER. With 4 bases removed from V and 5 bases from J, the gap between germline ends came to 14 bases.

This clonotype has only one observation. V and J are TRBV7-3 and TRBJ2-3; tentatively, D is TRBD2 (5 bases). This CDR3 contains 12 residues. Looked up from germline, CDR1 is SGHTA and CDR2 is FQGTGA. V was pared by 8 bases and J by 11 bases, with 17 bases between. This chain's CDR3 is CASGARGKKQYF. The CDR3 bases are TGTGCCAGCGGCGCCCGAGGGAAGAAGCAGTATTTT.

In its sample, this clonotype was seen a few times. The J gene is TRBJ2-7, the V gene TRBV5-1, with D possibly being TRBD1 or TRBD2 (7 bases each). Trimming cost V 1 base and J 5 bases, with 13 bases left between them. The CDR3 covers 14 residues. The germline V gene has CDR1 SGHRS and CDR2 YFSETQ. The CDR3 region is CASSLPPGGDEQYF. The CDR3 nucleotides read TGCGCCAGCAGCTTGCCGCCAGGGGGGGACGAGCAGTACTTC.

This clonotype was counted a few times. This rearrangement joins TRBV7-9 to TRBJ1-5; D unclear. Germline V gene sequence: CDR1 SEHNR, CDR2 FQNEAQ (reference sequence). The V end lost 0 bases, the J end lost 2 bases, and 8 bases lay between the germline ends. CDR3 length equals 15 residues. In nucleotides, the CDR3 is TGTGCCAGCAGCTTAGCTGGGTTGGGCAATCAGCCCCAGCATTTT. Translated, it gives CASSLAGLGNQPQHF.

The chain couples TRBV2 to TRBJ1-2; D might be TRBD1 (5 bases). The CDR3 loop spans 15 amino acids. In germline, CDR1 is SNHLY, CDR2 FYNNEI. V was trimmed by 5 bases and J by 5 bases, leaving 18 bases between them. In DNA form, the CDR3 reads TGTGCCAGCAGTCCCCCCGGGGGAGGACTATATGGCTACACCTTC. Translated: CASSPPGGGLYGYTF.

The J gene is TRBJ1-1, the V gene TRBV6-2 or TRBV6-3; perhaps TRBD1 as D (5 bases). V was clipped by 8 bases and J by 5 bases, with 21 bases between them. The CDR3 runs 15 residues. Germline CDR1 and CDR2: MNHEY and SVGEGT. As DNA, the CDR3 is TGTGCCAGCGGGAGGCCGGCAGGGATAGGTACTGAAGCTTTCTTT. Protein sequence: CASGRPAGIGTEAFF.

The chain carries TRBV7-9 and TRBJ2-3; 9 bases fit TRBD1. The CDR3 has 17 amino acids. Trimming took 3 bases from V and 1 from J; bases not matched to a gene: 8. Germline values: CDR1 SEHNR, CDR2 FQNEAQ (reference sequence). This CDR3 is CASSFGTGGLGTDTQYF. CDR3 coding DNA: TGTGCCAGCAGCTTTGGTACAGGGGGCTTAGGCACAGATACGCAGTATTTT.

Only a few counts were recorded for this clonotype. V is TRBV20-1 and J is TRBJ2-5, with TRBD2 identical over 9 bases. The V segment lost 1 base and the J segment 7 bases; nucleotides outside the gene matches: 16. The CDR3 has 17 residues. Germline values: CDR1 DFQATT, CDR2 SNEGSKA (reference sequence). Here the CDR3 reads CSARGRIAGAKLATQYF. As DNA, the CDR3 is TGCAGTGCTAGAGGTCGAATAGCGGGAGCGAAATTGGCGACCCAGTACTTC.

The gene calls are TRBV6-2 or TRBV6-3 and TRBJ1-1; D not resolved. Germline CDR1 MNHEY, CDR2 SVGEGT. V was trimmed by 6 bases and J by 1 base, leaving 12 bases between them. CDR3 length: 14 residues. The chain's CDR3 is CASSPLLWNTEAFF. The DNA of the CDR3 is TGTGCCAGCAGCCCACTACTTTGGAACACTGAAGCTTTCTTT.

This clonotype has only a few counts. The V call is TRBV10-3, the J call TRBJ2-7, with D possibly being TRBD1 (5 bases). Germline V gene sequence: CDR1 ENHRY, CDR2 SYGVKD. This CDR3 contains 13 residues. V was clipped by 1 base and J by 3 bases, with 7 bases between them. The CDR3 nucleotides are TGTGCCATCAGTGAGTGGCAGGGCTACGAGCAGTACTTC. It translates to CAISEWQGYEQYF.

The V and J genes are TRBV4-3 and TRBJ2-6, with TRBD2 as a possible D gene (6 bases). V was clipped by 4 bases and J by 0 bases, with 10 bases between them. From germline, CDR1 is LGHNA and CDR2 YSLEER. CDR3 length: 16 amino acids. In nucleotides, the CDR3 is TGCGCCAGCAGCCGGGGAGGCGACTCTGGGGCCAACGTCCTGACTTTC. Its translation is CASSRGGDSGANVLTF.

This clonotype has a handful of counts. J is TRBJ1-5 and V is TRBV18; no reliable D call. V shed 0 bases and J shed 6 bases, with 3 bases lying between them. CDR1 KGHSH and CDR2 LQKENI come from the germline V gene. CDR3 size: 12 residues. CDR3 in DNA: TGTGCCAGCTCACCACCGGGTCAGCCCCAGCATTTT. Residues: CASSPPGQPQHF. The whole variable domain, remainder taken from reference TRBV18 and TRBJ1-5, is NAGVMQNPRHLVRRRGQEARLRCSPMKGHSHVYWYRQLPEEGLKFMVYLQKENIIDESGMPKERFSAEFPKEGPSILRIQQVVRGDSAAYFCASSPPGQPQHFGDGTRLSIL.

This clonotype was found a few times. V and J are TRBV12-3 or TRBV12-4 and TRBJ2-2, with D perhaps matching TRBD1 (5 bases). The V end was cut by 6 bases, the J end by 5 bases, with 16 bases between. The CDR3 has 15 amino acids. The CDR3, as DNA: TGTGCCAGCAGCAAACCGGACACATTTACCGGGGAGCTGTTTTTT. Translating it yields CASSKPDTFTGELFF.

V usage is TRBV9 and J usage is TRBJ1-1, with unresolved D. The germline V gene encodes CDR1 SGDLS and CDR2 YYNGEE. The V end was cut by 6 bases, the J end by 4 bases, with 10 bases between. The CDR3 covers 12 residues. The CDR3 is CASTPFGTEAFF. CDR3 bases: TGTGCCAGCACGCCCTTTGGCACTGAAGCTTTCTTT.

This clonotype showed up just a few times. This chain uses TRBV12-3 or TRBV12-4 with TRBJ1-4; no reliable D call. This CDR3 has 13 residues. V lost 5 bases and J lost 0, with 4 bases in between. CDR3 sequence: CASSPPTNEKLFF. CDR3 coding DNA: TGTGCCAGCAGTCCTCCAACTAATGAAAAACTGTTTTTT.